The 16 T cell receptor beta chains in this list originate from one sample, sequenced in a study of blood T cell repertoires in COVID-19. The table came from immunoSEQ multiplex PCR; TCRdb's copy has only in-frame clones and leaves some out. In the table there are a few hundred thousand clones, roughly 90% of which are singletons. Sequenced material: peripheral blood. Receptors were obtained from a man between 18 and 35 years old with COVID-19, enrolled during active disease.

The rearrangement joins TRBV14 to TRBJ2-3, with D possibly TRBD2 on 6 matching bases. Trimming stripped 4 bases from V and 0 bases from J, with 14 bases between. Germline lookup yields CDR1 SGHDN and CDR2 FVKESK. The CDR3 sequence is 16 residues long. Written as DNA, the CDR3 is TGTGCCAGCAGCCCGGGGCTAGCGCGTAGCACAGATACGCAGTATTTT. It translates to CASSPGLARSTDTQYF.

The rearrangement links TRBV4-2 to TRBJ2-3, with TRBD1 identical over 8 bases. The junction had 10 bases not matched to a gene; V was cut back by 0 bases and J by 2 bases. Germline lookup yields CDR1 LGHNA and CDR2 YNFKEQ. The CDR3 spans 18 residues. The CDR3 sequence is CASSQDSSGTGLTDTQYF. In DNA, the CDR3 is TGTGCCAGCAGCCAAGATTCCTCCGGGACAGGCCTCACAGATACGCAGTATTTT.

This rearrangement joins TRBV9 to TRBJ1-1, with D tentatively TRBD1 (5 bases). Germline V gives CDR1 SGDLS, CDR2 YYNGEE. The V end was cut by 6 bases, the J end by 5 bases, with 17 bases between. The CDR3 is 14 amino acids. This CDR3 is CASTPLSGRTEAFF. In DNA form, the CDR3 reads TGTGCCAGCACCCCCCTATCAGGGAGGACTGAAGCTTTCTTT.

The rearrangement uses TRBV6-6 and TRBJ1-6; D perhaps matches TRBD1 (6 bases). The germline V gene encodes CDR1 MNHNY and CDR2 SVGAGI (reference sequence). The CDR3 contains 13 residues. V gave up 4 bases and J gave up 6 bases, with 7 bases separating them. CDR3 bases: TGTGCCAGCAGTTCAGGGGCTAATTCACCCCTCCACTTT. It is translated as CASSSGANSPLHF.

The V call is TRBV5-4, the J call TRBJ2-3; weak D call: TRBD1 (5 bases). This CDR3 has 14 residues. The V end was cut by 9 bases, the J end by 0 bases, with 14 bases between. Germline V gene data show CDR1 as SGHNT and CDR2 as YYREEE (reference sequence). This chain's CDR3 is CAISSRQSTDTQYF. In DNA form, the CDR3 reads TGTGCCATCTCATCCCGACAGAGCACAGATACGCAGTATTTT.

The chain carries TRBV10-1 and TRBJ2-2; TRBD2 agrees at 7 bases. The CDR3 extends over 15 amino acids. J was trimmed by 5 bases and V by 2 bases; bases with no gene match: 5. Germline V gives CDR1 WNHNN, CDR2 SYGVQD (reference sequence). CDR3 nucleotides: TGCGCCAGCAGTGAGGGTGTAGCGGGTACCGGGGAGCTGTTTTTT. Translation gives CASSEGVAGTGELFF.

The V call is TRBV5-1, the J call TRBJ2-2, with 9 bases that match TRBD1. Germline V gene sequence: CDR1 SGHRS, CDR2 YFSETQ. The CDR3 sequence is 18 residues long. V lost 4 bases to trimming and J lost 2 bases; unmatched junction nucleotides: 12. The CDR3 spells CASSPRTGTGYNTGELFF. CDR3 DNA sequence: TGCGCCAGCAGCCCCCGCACTGGGACAGGGTACAACACCGGGGAGCTGTTTTTT.

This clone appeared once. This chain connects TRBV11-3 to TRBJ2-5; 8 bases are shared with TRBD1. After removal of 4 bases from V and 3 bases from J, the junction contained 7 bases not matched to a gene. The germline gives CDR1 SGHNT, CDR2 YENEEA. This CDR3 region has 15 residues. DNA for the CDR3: TGTGCCAGCAGCTCAGTGACAGGGGTAGAAGAGACCCAGTACTTC. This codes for CASSSVTGVEETQYF. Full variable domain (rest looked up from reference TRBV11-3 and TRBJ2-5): EAGVVQSPRYKIIEKKQPVAFWCNPISGHNTLYWYLQNLGQGPELLIRYENEEAVDDSQLPKDRFSAERLKGVDSTLKIQPAELGDSAVYLCASSSVTGVEETQYFGPGTRLLVL.

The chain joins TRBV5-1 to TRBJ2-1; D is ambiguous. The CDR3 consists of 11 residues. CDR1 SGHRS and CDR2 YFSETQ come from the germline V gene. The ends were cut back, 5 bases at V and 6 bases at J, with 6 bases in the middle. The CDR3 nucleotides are TGCGCCAGCAGATTCGGCAATGAGCAGTTCTTC. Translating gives CASRFGNEQFF.

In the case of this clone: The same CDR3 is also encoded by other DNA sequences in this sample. The CDR3 DNA is TGTGCCAGCAGTTACCCCAGCGGGGGAGTTAATGAGCAGTTCTTC. Its translation: CASSYPSGGVNEQFF. The chain combines TRBV6-5 with TRBJ2-1, with 8 bases aligning to TRBD2. After removal of 2 bases from V and 7 bases from J, the junction contained 7 bases not matched to a gene. Germline V gene data show CDR1 as MNHEY and CDR2 as SVGAGI. The CDR3 is 15 amino acids.

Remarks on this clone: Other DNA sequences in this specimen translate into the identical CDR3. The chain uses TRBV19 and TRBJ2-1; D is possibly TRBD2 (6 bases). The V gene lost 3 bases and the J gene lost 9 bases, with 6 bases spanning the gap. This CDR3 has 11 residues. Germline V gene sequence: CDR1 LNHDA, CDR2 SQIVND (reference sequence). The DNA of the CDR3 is TGTGCCAGTAGTATCGGGGGTGAGCAGTTCTTC. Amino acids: CASSIGGEQFF.

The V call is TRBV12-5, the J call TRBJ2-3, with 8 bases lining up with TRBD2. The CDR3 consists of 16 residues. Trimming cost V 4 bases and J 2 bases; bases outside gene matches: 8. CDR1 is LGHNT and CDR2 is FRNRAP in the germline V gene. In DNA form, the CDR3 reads TGTGCTAGTGGTTGGTCTAGCGGGCGGTACACAGATACGCAGTATTTT. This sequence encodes CASGWSSGRYTDTQYF.

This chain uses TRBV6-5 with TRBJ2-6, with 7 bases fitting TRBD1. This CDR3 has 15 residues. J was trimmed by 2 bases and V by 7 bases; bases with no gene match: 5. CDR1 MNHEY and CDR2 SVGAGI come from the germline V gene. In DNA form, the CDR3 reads TGTGCCAGCACCCCTGACAGGGCTGGGGCCAACGTCCTGACTTTC. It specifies CASTPDRAGANVLTF.

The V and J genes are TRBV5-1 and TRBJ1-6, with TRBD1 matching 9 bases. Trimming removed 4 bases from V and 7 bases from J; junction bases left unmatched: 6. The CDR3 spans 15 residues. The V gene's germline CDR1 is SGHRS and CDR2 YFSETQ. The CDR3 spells CASSGSQGANSPLHF. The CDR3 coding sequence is TGCGCCAGCAGCGGCTCACAGGGGGCGAATTCACCCCTCCACTTT. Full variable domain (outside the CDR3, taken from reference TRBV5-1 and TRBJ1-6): KAGVTQTPRYLIKTRGQQVTLSCSPISGHRSVSWYQQTPGQGLQFLFEYFSETQRNKGNFPGRFSGRQFSNSRSEMNVSTLELGDSALYLCASSGSQGANSPLHFGNGTRLTVT.

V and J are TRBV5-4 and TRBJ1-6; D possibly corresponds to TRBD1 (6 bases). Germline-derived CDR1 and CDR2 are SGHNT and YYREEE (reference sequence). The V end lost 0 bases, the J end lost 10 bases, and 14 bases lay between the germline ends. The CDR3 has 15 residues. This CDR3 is CASSLVGQGESPLHF. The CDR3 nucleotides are TGTGCCAGCAGCTTGGTGGGACAAGGAGAGTCACCCCTCCACTTT.

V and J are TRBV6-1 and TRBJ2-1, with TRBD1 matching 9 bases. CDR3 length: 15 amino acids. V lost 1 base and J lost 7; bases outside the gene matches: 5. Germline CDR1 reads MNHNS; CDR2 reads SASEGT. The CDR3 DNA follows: TGTGCCAGCAGTGAAGACAGGGGGCGAGGGAATGAGCAGTTCTTC. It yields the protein CASSEDRGRGNEQFF.